The source of this T cell receptor (beta chain) is a study of OX40 agonist ivuxolimab in advanced cancers. General study results and limits: The antigen specificity of the peripheral T cells (those that were expanded) was not determined. The authors also found low normalized T-cell clonal expansion in some nonresponders.

About this clone: Its target is not known.

Individuals having autoimmune disease history or systemic immunosuppression were not enrolled. Germline CDR1 is LNHDA and CDR2 is SQIVND (reference sequence). The V and J ends lost 6 bases and 6 bases, in that order; junction bases with no gene match: 5. The CDR3 runs 14 residues. Data came from immunoSEQ multiplex PCR; TCRdb stores just in-frame clones and leaves some out. The data hold some 66,000 clones, with roughly 73% observed a single time. The receptor comes from an adult with an advanced solid tumor such as melanoma, head and neck, liver or kidney cancer. The chain carries TRBV19 and TRBJ2-1; TRBD2 matches 10 bases. The sequencing here drew on CD4+ or CD8+ T cells sorted from blood, taken in a trial of the OX40 agonist ivuxolimab. CDR3 in amino acids: CASSPSGRGNEQFF. Written as DNA, the CDR3 is TGTGCCAGTAGCCCCAGCGGGAGGGGCAATGAGCAGTTCTTC.